A selection of T cell receptor beta chains follows, all from one sample in a study of CD8 T cells in ankylosing spondylitis. MiXCR was run by TCRdb on the 5' RACE reads, yielding one entry per CDR3 protein. The table has about 130,000 distinct CDR3 sequences, about 7.3% seen once; the top ten hold approximately 13%. Sequenced material: blood, either unsorted or a sorted T cell fraction (not recorded which). Receptor source: a female donor with ankylosing spondylitis or in good health (not recorded which). Both conserved end residues are part of each CDR3. A D gene is named only where the DNA matches it firmly. A row's size may be missing; if present it is once, few, many or a size class.

d_call	clone_size	v_call	j_call	cdr3_nt	cdr3_aa
.	few	TRBV7-7	TRBJ2-5	TGTGCTAGCAGTCCCGACTACCTACAAGAGACCCAGTACTTC	CASSPDYLQETQYF
TRBD1	.	TRBV11-3	TRBJ2-1	TGTGCCAGCAGCAAGGGGACAGGGGAGAACGAGCAGTTCTTC	CASSKGTGENEQFF
.	many	TRBV20-1	TRBJ2-1	TGCAGTGCGTCCCTCCCCGCCGGGTACAATGAGCAGTTCTTC	CSASLPAGYNEQFF
.	many	TRBV7-8	TRBJ2-2	TGTGCCAGCAGCCAAGTCCCGGCCGGGGAGCTGTTTTTT	CASSQVPAGELFF
.	many	TRBV5-1	TRBJ2-5	TGCGCCAGCAGGATAGGACCGGGACACCAAGAGACCCAGTACTTC	CASRIGPGHQETQYF
.	many	TRBV27	TRBJ2-5	TGTGCCAGCAGTAGCCCCTCCACACAGGGTATAGAGACCCAGTACTTC	CASSSPSTQGIETQYF
TRBD2	many	TRBV20-1	TRBJ2-7	TGCAGTGCTAGTTTCTCCGGGGGGGCCTCCGAGCAGTACTTC	CSASFSGGASEQYF
.	many	TRBV7-9	TRBJ1-2	TGTGCCAGCAGCTTTCTTACTACAGGGATCGGTGGCTACACCTTC	CASSFLTTGIGGYTF
.	many	TRBV12-3/TRBV12-4	TRBJ1-1	TGTGCCAGCAGGCGTTTCAGGAACACTGAAGCTTTCTTT	CASRRFRNTEAFF
.	.	TRBV15	TRBJ1-1	TGTGCCACCAGCAGTTACAGGGCAGCTTACACTGAAGCTTTCTTT	CATSSYRAAYTEAFF
.	many	TRBV5-1	TRBJ2-5	TGCGCCAGCAGCATCCCGAACCTTCAAGAGACCCAGTACTTC	CASSIPNLQETQYF
.	many	TRBV4-3	TRBJ2-7	TGCGCCAGCAGCCAAGAGGGGGGGGGCCTTTCCTACGAGCAGTACTTC	CASSQEGGGLSYEQYF
.	many	TRBV7-2	TRBJ1-4	TGTGCCAGCAGCCTCGACTTGGGGGAAAAACTGTTTTTT	CASSLDLGEKLFF
.	once	TRBV12-3/TRBV12-4	TRBJ2-3	TGTACCATCAGTTTGGGCAGGGGTGGTGTCCTTAGCACAGATACGCAGTATTTT	CTISLGRGGVLSTDTQYF
TRBD1	many	TRBV7-8	TRBJ2-1	TGTGCCAGCAGCCGGACCGGGACAGGGCCCAATGAGCAGTTCTTC	CASSRTGTGPNEQFF
.	many	TRBV7-2	TRBJ1-6	TGTGCCAGCAGCTTAGCAGCTTGGACCCCCCTCCACTTT	CASSLAAWTPLHF
.	few	TRBV10-3	TRBJ1-6	TGTGCCATCAGTGCGGGGGCCACCGTCTCACCCCTCCACTTT	CAISAGATVSPLHF
TRBD1	few	TRBV13	TRBJ2-7	TGTGCCAGCAGCTCCGGGACAGGACGCCACGAGCAGTACTTC	CASSSGTGRHEQYF
.	many	TRBV19	TRBJ1-1	TGTGCCAGTAGTACCCCCCCTCGGGGCTACAGCACTGAAGCTTTCTTT	CASSTPPRGYSTEAFF
.	few	TRBV5-1	TRBJ2-7	TGCGCCAGCAGCTCCCTCCGGAACGACGCCTCCTACGAGCAGTACTTC	CASSSLRNDASYEQYF
TRBD2	many	TRBV9	TRBJ2-3	TGTGCCAGCCGTCCGGGACTAGAAAAAGATACGCAGTATTTT	CASRPGLEKDTQYF
TRBD1	many	TRBV4-2	TRBJ1-2	TGTGCCAGCAGCCAAGAACCGGGACAGGGCCTGGGTGGCTACACCTTC	CASSQEPGQGLGGYTF
.	many	TRBV29-1	TRBJ2-2	TGCAGCGTTGACGGACGGAGGAACACCGGGGAGCTGTTTTTT	CSVDGRRNTGELFF
.	.	TRBV4-1	TRBJ2-3	TGCGCCAGCAGCCTCTTGACTCCAACAGATACGCAGTATTTT	CASSLLTPTDTQYF
TRBD1	many	TRBV20-1	TRBJ1-1	TGCAGTGCTAGAGATGGCTCCGGGACAGGGGGCGTCTACACTGAAGCTTTCTTT	CSARDGSGTGGVYTEAFF
.	many	TRBV3-1	TRBJ1-6	TGTGCCAGCAGCCAAGTACGCAGGGGCAATTCACCCCTCCACTTT	CASSQVRRGNSPLHF
TRBD2	.	TRBV11-2	TRBJ2-5	TGTGCCAGCAGCTTACTAGCGGGGGGGCGAACTTCCCAAGAGACCCAGTACTTC	CASSLLAGGRTSQETQYF
.	many	TRBV19	TRBJ2-7	TGTGCCAGTAGTTATGGGGGCCGCGGCGGCTACGAGCAGTACTTC	CASSYGGRGGYEQYF
.	many	TRBV6-5	TRBJ1-2	TGTGCCAGCAGTTACTCTCATTTCGACAGGAACTATGGCTACACCTTC	CASSYSHFDRNYGYTF
TRBD2	many	TRBV4-1	TRBJ2-5	TGCGCCAGCAGCCATTTAGCGGGACAAGAGACCCAGTACTTC	CASSHLAGQETQYF
TRBD2	few	TRBV6-5	TRBJ2-1	TGTGCCAGCAGTTCTCGAGGAATACTAGCGGGGACTTACAATGAGCAGTTCTTC	CASSSRGILAGTYNEQFF
.	many	TRBV6-5	TRBJ1-2	TGTGCCAGCAGTTATTTGGAGAACTATGGCTACACCTTC	CASSYLENYGYTF
.	many	TRBV7-8	TRBJ2-2	TGTGCCAGCAGCTACGACACAGCGAACACCGGGGAGCTGTTTTTT	CASSYDTANTGELFF
.	.	TRBV12-3/TRBV12-4	TRBJ2-6	TGTGCCAGCAGTCAGACCCGGGCGGGGGCCAACGTCCTGACTTTC	CASSQTRAGANVLTF
.	many	TRBV5-1	TRBJ2-2	TGCGCCAGCAGTCAGACAGTTACCGGGGAGCTGTTTTTT	CASSQTVTGELFF
.	many	TRBV4-2	TRBJ2-2	TGTGCCAGCAGCCATGACCGCTTCAGACAGGAAAACACCGGGGAGCTGTTTTTT	CASSHDRFRQENTGELFF
.	many	TRBV12-3/TRBV12-4	TRBJ1-3	TGTGCCAGCAGTTTCGGAAACACCATATATTTT	CASSFGNTIYF
.	many	TRBV3-1	TRBJ2-1	TGTGCCAGCAGCCCTGGGACGAGATACTACAATGAGCAGTTCTTC	CASSPGTRYYNEQFF
.	many	TRBV7-2	TRBJ2-2	TGTGCCAGCAGCTTAGTGTCGGGCGGGGAGCTGTTTTTT	CASSLVSGGELFF
.	many	TRBV5-1	TRBJ2-2	TGCGCCAGCAGCTTGGCCCAGAAGCCCACCGGGGAGCTGTTTTTT	CASSLAQKPTGELFF
TRBD2	many	TRBV7-2	TRBJ2-3	TGTGCCAGCAGCTTAACGGGACTAATTGATACGCAGTATTTT	CASSLTGLIDTQYF
.	many	TRBV6-6	TRBJ2-7	TGTGCCAGCTCTTTGGGCCGAAGCTACGAGCAGTACTTC	CASSLGRSYEQYF
.	many	TRBV12-3/TRBV12-4	TRBJ1-5	TGTGCCAGCAGTTTAGTGGCAGGGGTGAGCAATCAGCCCCAGCATTTT	CASSLVAGVSNQPQHF
.	many	TRBV20-1	TRBJ2-1	TGCAGTGCGATCGGCGATAGTGAGCAGTTCTTC	CSAIGDSEQFF